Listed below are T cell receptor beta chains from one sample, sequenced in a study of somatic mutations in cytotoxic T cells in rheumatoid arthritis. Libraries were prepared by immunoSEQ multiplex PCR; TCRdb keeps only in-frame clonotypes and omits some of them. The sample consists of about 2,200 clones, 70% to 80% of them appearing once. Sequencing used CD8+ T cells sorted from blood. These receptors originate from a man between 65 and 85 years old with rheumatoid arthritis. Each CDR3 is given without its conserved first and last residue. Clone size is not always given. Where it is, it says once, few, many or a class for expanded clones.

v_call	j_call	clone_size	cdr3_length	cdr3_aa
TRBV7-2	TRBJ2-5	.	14	ASSLAAGAGWETQY
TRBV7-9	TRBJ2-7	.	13	ASSPPRTAAYEQY
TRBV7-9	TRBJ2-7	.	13	ASSPRTSGGPEQY
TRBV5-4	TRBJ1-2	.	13	ASSYIQGLDYGYT
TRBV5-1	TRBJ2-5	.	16	ASSLDSGRAPGSETQY
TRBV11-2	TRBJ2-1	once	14	ASSLRRGGLYNEQF
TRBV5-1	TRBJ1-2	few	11	ASSYRNSYGYT
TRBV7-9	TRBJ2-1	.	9	ASSFSGEQF
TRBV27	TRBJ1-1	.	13	ASSFWGGAGSEAF
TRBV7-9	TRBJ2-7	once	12	ASSFDGGSYEQY
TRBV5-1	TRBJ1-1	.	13	ASSSRLGGDTEAF
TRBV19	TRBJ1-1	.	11	ASSNREGTEAF
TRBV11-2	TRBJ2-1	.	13	ASSLSSAGGNEQF
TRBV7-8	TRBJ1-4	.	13	ASSSQGSTNEKLF
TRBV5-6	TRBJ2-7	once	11	ASSPLPGDEQY
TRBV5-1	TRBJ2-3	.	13	ASSPTDRSTDTQY
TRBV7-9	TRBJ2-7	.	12	ASSETGADGEQY
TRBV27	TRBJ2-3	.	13	ASSLPAGGLDTQY
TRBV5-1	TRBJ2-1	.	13	ASSAGLAGDNEQF
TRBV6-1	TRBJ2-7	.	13	ASSGPRGQGYEQY
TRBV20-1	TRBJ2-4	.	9	SAWTQNIQY
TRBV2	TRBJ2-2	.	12	ASRGLAGAGELF
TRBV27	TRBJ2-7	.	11	ASSFAQGYEQY
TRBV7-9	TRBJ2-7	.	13	ASSSVRDRTYEQY
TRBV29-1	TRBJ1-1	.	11	SATTGLNTEAF
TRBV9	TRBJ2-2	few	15	ASSVPSDRGNTGELF
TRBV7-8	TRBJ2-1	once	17	ASSPGGLAGQSSYNEQF
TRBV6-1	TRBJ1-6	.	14	ASSEWDRPYNSPLH
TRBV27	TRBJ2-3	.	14	ASRDDTGAYPDTQY
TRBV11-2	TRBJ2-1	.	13	ASSLLRVEIDEQF
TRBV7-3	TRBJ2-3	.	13	ASSLTEGGRGTQY
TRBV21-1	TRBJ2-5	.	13	ASSKGARQAETQY
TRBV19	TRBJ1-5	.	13	ASSTSGPGNQPQH
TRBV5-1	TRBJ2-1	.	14	ASSWTSISSYNEQF
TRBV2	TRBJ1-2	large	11	ASRQYISYGYT
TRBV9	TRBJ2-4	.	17	ASSPRDSGSNWAKNIQY
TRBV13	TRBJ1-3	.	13	ASSFTRTPGNTIY
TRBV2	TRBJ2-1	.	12	ASSEALVYNEQF
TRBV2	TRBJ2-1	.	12	ASMGQGRDNEQF
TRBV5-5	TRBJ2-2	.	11	ASSSAGNGELF
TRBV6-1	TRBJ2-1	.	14	ASSEAGTSFYNEQF
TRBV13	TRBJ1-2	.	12	ASSLGQLNYGYT
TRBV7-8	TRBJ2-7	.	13	ASSGGQGLTYEQY
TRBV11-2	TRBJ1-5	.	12	ASSSGGLNQPQH
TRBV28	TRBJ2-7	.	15	ASSLFGWGRGTYEQY
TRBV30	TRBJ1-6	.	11	AYVARPNSPLH
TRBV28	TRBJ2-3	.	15	ASSSTTIGISTDTQY
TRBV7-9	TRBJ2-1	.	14	ASSRILAAQRNEQF
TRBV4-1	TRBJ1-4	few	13	ASSQDTGVDEKLF